The 24 T cell receptor beta chains below were found in one sample sequenced in a study of vaccination and CD4 T cells after COVID-19. Specified treatment: approximately 11-day PBMC culture with coronavirus spike peptide pools or control peptides (ViraFEST assay). With the Oncomine TCR Beta short-read assay, DNA from cultured CD4+ T cells was sequenced. Each CDR3 protein gets one entry after TCRdb re-called the PCR reads with MiXCR. The table lists about 17,000 distinct CDR3 sequences, approximately 60% of them singletons. What these receptors recognize is not known. Material: CD4+ T cells from blood, cultured in vitro, obtained after SARS-CoV-2 vaccination. These receptors originate from a human donor who had recovered from COVID-19.

The rearrangement uses TRBV7-8 and TRBJ2-3, with 12 bases lining up with TRBD2. After removal of 2 bases from V and 3 bases from J, the junction contained 9 bases not matched to a gene. CDR3 size: 18 residues. The germline V gene has CDR1 SGHVS and CDR2 FQNEAQ. The CDR3 DNA reads as TGTGCCAGCAGCTTAAGTTCACTAGCGGGAGGCGTAACAGATACGCAGTATTTT. Protein product: CASSLSSLAGGVTDTQYF.

This clonotype was counted only a few times. The chain uses TRBV20-1 and TRBJ1-5, with 7 bases identical to TRBD1. The CDR3 has 14 amino acids. Unmatched junction bases numbered 4, after V lost 5 bases and J lost 0 bases. Per the germline V gene, CDR1 is DFQATT and CDR2 is SNEGSKA (reference sequence). CDR3 DNA sequence: TGCAGTGCTTTAAGACAGGGTAGCAATCAGCCCCAGCATTTT. Its translation: CSALRQGSNQPQHF.

This clonotype was recorded a few times. The chain carries TRBV2 and TRBJ1-2, with 9 bases lining up with TRBD1. This CDR3 spans 13 amino acids. Trimming cost V 7 bases and J 4 bases; bases outside gene matches: 4. The germline CDR1 and CDR2 sequences are SNHLY and FYNNEI. The CDR3 sequence: CASIGQGIYGYTF. The CDR3 nucleotides read TGTGCCAGCATTGGACAGGGGATCTATGGCTACACCTTC. The whole variable domain, filled in from reference TRBV2 and TRBJ1-2, reads EPEVTQTPSHQVTQMGQEVILRCVPISNHLYFYWYRQILGQKVEFLVSFYNNEISEKSEIFDDQFSVERPDGSNFTLKIRSTKLEDSAMYFCASIGQGIYGYTFGSGTRLTVV.

This clonotype was seen more than once but under ten times. The chain employs TRBV24-1 and TRBJ2-2; D is perhaps TRBD1 (5 bases). Trimming shortened V by 2 bases and J by 1 base, and 10 bases separated the two germline ends. CDR3 length: 16 residues. In germline, CDR1 is KGHDR, CDR2 SFDVKD. For the CDR3, the DNA is TGTGCCACCAGTGATTATCATACAGGGAACACCGGGGAGCTGTTTTTT. It translates to CATSDYHTGNTGELFF.

V and J are TRBV12-3 or TRBV12-4 and TRBJ2-7, with a weak D call TRBD2 (6 bases). This CDR3 contains 13 residues. The V end was cut by 5 bases, the J end by 6 bases, with 14 bases between. CDR3 protein: CASSTHTSSEQYF. In DNA form, the CDR3 reads TGTGCCAGCAGTACGCACACTAGCTCCGAGCAGTACTTC.

This clonotype turned up a few times. This rearrangement joins TRBV27 to TRBJ1-5; D call uncertain. There are 14 residues in the CDR3. Germline assignment: CDR1 MNHEY and CDR2 SMNVEV (reference sequence). V lost 6 bases and J 0 bases, leaving 9 bases between the germline ends. The CDR3 protein is CASRSVASNQPQHF. DNA for the CDR3: TGTGCCAGCAGGTCGGTTGCTAGCAATCAGCCCCAGCATTTT.

This clonotype was detected a few times. Written as DNA, the CDR3 is TGTGCCAGCAGCGGGCAGGTGCTCTTCTATGGCTACACCTTC. This codes for CASSGQVLFYGYTF. The chain links TRBV2 to TRBJ1-2; no clear D. CDR1 is SNHLY, CDR2 FYNNEI, per germline. The CDR3 runs 14 residues. With 6 bases removed from V and 4 bases from J, the gap between germline ends came to 15 bases.

This chain uses TRBV20-1 with TRBJ1-5; 7 nucleotides agree with TRBD1. Losses at the gene ends were 4 bases for V and 7 bases for J; bases not matched to a gene: 7. The CDR3 runs 13 residues. CDR1 DFQATT and CDR2 SNEGSKA come from the germline V gene (reference sequence). The CDR3 bases are TGCAGTGCTAAGGGGACAGCAACCCAGCCCCAGCATTTT. It encodes CSAKGTATQPQHF.

V and J are TRBV7-8 and TRBJ1-1; D may be TRBD1 (5 bases). Trimming shortened V by 5 bases and J by 6 bases, and 19 bases separated the two germline ends. CDR3 length equals 15 residues. Looked up from germline, CDR1 is SGHVS and CDR2 is FQNEAQ. CDR3 coding DNA: TGTGCCAGCAGCCTTAGTATCGGGGTAGGGGCTGAAGCTTTCTTT. Protein: CASSLSIGVGAEAFF.

For the CDR3, the DNA is TGTGCCAGCAGTTTGGGGAGGGTATCCTCCAATCAGCCCCAGCATTTT. Encoded protein: CASSLGRVSSNQPQHF. The gene calls are TRBV12-3 or TRBV12-4 and TRBJ1-5; the D is unclear. The V gene lost 3 bases and the J gene lost 3 bases, with 15 bases spanning the gap. The CDR3 extends over 16 amino acids.

The rearrangement links TRBV6-1 to TRBJ2-5; D may be TRBD2 (5 bases). Germline CDR1 is MNHNS and CDR2 is SASEGT. The V end was cut by 7 bases, the J end by 5 bases, with 8 bases between. This CDR3 is 11 amino acids long. The CDR3 is CASTRGETQYF. The CDR3 DNA reads as TGTGCCAGCACTCGCGGGGAGACCCAGTACTTC.

In its sample, this clonotype was seen a few times. The V gene is TRBV7-2, the J gene TRBJ2-3; maybe TRBD2 (6 bases). V lost 7 bases, J lost 0 bases, and 11 bases lay in between. CDR3 size: 14 residues. Germline V CDR1 and CDR2: SGHTA, FQGNSA. The chain's CDR3 is CASNSGTSTDTQYF. The CDR3 coding sequence is TGTGCCAGCAACTCCGGGACTAGCACAGATACGCAGTATTTT.

CDR3 coding DNA: TGTGCCAGCAGGCGGACTAGCGGGGGGGAGGGGGAGACCCAGTACTTC. Translation: CASRRTSGGEGETQYF. This chain joins TRBV12-3 or TRBV12-4 and TRBJ2-5, with 15 nucleotides matching TRBD2. Trimming took 6 bases from V and 5 from J; bases not matched to a gene: 7. The CDR3 is 16 amino acids.

This clonotype has just one count. V usage is TRBV19 and J usage is TRBJ2-5; a weak D match, TRBD2 (5 bases). Germline CDR1 and CDR2: LNHDA and SQIVND (reference sequence). This CDR3 is 14 amino acids long. V was cut by 3 bases and J by 5 bases, with 13 bases left in between. CDR3 loop: CASSIGVGKETQYF. The DNA for the CDR3 is TGTGCCAGTAGTATCGGGGTGGGAAAGGAGACCCAGTACTTC.

The chain couples TRBV20-1 to TRBJ2-3; D unresolved. Trimming removed 3 bases at V and 1 base at J, with 11 bases between. CDR1 DFQATT and CDR2 SNEGSKA come from the germline V gene (reference sequence). The CDR3 runs 14 residues. This chain's CDR3 is CSARADGRTDTQYF. The CDR3 bases are TGCAGTGCTAGGGCGGACGGGCGCACAGATACGCAGTATTTT.

The chain employs TRBV20-1 and TRBJ2-7, with 10 bases identical to TRBD2. The CDR3 consists of 14 residues. Per germline, CDR1 DFQATT and CDR2 SNEGSKA (reference sequence). Trimming removed 6 bases from V and 2 bases from J; junction bases left unmatched: 7. CDR3 sequence reads: CSAHSGRPTYEQYF. CDR3 DNA: TGCAGTGCCCATAGCGGGAGGCCTACCTACGAGCAGTACTTC.

The rearrangement uses TRBV15 and TRBJ1-5, with 7 nucleotides matching TRBD1. The CDR3 covers 15 residues. Germline values: CDR1 LNHNV, CDR2 YYDKDF (reference sequence). Trimming took 4 bases from V and 1 from J; bases not matched to a gene: 4. CDR3 DNA sequence: TGTGCCACCAGCACCCGACAGGGAAGCAATCAGCCCCAGCATTTT. It encodes CATSTRQGSNQPQHF.

The chain links TRBV7-8 to TRBJ1-5; 7 nucleotides match TRBD1. The trim removed 5 bases at V and 6 bases at J, leaving 7 bases unmatched. CDR1 SGHVS and CDR2 FQNEAQ come from the germline V gene. The CDR3 length is 14 residues. In DNA, the CDR3 is TGTGCCAGCAGCCGACCGGCAGGGGGTCAGCCCCAGCATTTT. Protein sequence: CASSRPAGGQPQHF.

The sample holds a few counts of this clonotype. The gene calls are TRBV19 and TRBJ2-3; 10 nucleotides match TRBD2. The germline V gene encodes CDR1 LNHDA and CDR2 SQIVND (reference sequence). J lost 4 bases, V lost 8 bases, and 6 bases had no gene match. The CDR3 runs 14 residues. The DNA of the CDR3 is TGTGCCAGTGCGGGGCTAGCGGGAGCAGATACGCAGTATTTT. Protein: CASAGLAGADTQYF.

The chain is built from TRBV6-2 or TRBV6-3 and TRBJ1-5; a possible D gene is TRBD1 (6 bases). CDR1 is MNHEY and CDR2 is SVGEGT in the germline V gene. The CDR3 has 15 amino acids. V was clipped by 2 bases and J by 0 bases, with 8 bases between them. In nucleotides, the CDR3 is TGTGCCAGCAGTTACGACAGGCTTAGCAATCAGCCCCAGCATTTT. Translation: CASSYDRLSNQPQHF.

V is TRBV19 and J is TRBJ2-5; 13 nucleotides align to TRBD2. V shed 5 bases and J 5 bases; nucleotides not matched to a gene: 8. The CDR3 loop spans 16 amino acids. Germline V lookup: CDR1 LNHDA, CDR2 SQIVND (reference sequence). DNA for the CDR3: TGTGCCAGTAGTCGAGGACTAGCGGGAGATGAGGAGACCCAGTACTTC. This gives the protein CASSRGLAGDEETQYF.

CDR3 residues: CASSPTRESGELFF. CDR3 nucleotide sequence: TGTGCCAGCAGCCCAACCCGGGAGTCCGGGGAGCTGTTTTTT. The V and J genes are TRBV11-1 and TRBJ2-2, with D perhaps matching TRBD2 (6 bases). The CDR3 is 14 amino acids. V lost 5 bases to trimming and J lost 6 bases, with 13 bases between them. Germline V gene data show CDR1 as SGHAT and CDR2 as FQDESV (reference sequence).

This clonotype was found a few times. The V and J genes are TRBV20-1 and TRBJ1-5, with D perhaps TRBD1 (5 bases). The length of the CDR3 is 14 residues. V lost 4 bases and J lost 7, with 17 bases in between. The germline V gene has CDR1 DFQATT and CDR2 SNEGSKA (reference sequence). The CDR3 is CSANTRQGPQPQHF. The CDR3 DNA follows: TGCAGTGCTAACACCCGCCAGGGTCCCCAGCCCCAGCATTTT.

The CDR3 loop is CASSLLSRASYNEQFF. CDR3 bases: TGTGCCAGCAGCTTACTATCGAGGGCCTCCTACAATGAGCAGTTCTTC. V is TRBV7-3 and J is TRBJ2-1, with a possible D match to TRBD2 (5 bases). Germline V gives CDR1 SGHTA, CDR2 FQGTGA. The V and J ends lost 2 bases and 0 bases respectively, with 11 bases between them. The CDR3 covers 16 residues.